The entry below gives a single T cell receptor (beta chain) sequence along with its context. Its antigen is undetermined. The data originate from a study of T cell repertoires in cytomegalovirus infection. Points from the study as a whole: Clonotype analysis showed dominance of the ex vivo response by HLA-C-restricted CMV-specific TCR beta clonotypes. Carriers of CMV and the relevant HLA type were discriminated by public TCR beta frequency.

TCRdb called the reads again in MiXCR, with one record for every CDR3 protein. The sample records 250,000 or so distinct CDR3 sequences, about a sixth being singletons. Germline CDR1 is DFQATT and CDR2 is SNEGSKA (reference sequence). V was trimmed by 7 bases and J by 7 bases, leaving 10 bases between them. The CDR3 runs to 11 residues. The clonotype comes from a human donor in good health (CMV status not recorded). Some clones in this sample may be carry-over from other donors' samples. This chain connects TRBV20-1 to TRBJ2-2; D is ambiguous. Sequenced sample: CD8+ T cells from PBMCs. CDR3 sequence reads: CSVSGGGELFF. DNA of the CDR3: TGCAGTGTCTCCGGTGGCGGGGAGCTGTTTTTT.